This T cell receptor (beta chain) was observed in a study of beta chain features in type 1 diabetes. In regard to this clone: No antigen is known for it.

The purity of all sorted populations exceeded 95%. Expressed TCRB transcripts got sequenced, as all isolated RNA was reverse transcribed. Profiling relied on immunoSEQ multiplex PCR, and the TCRdb table lists in-frame clones only, not all of them. The table shows 200,000 to 300,000 clones, with approximately 10% occurring only once. Findings and caveats of the study: Overrepresentation of cells with high TCR expression could result from cDNA sequencing. The study found moderately but significantly shorter TCRB CDR3s in all four CD4+ subsets of Type 1 diabetes patients.

The receptor was derived from a young man with type 1 diabetes. Sequencing was done on a sample of naive CD4+ T cells from blood.

The CDR3, as DNA: TGTGCCAGCAGCTTTTTCTTCACCGGGACAGAAGAGACCCAGTACTTC. It translates to CASSFFFTGTEETQYF. This chain connects TRBV5-6 to TRBJ2-5; 7 bases align to TRBD1. Germline-derived CDR1 and CDR2 are SGHDT and YYEEEE. CDR3 size: 16 residues. Unmatched junction bases numbered 10, after V lost 2 bases and J lost 3 bases.